The source of this T cell receptor beta chain is a study of beta chain features in type 1 diabetes. Findings and caveats of the study: Shortening of TCRB CDR3s, moderate but significant, appeared in all four CD4+ subsets of Type 1 diabetes patients. TCRB repertoires of naive, central memory and Treg cells appeared more similar among patients than among healthy donors. Cells with high TCR expression could be over-represented by cDNA sequencing. The study left unresolved whether HLA type influences TCRB rearrangement.

Trimming left V 2 bases short and J 5 bases short, with 7 bases between. CDR1 is SGHTA, CDR2 FQGNSA, per germline. The CDR3 loop spans 13 amino acids. Expressed TCRB transcripts were sequenced, since all the RNA that had been isolated was reverse transcribed. Clones were read by immunoSEQ multiplex PCR, and TCRdb kept only the in-frame ones, dropping some. The sample consists of fewer than 200,000 clones, about a tenth of them appearing once. This clone was seen a few times. The target antigen is unknown. Isolation of CD4+ naive, central memory, regulatory and stem cell-like memory cells was achieved by sorting via CD45RO/CCR7/CD25/CD127/CD95/CD27.

The chain uses TRBV7-2 and TRBJ1-5, with no clear D. This TCR came from a man younger than 40 with type 1 diabetes. The source material was central memory CD4+ T cells from blood. The CDR3 coding sequence is TGTGCCAGCAGCTTAACGGGTGATCAGCCCCAGCATTTT. This gives the protein CASSLTGDQPQHF.